A selection of T cell receptor beta chains follows, all from one sample in a study of Ad26.COV2.S vaccination and SARS-CoV-2 variants. The repertoire was sequenced with immunoSEQ multiplex PCR; TCRdb's copy has only in-frame clones and lacks some. Of about 350,000 clones listed, about 85% were seen once; the top ten hold approximately 5.9%. The starting material was peripheral blood, obtained in a trial of Ad26.COV2.S vaccine versus placebo. These receptors were obtained from a person aged 18-65 years who received the Ad26.COV2.S COVID-19 vaccine or a placebo. Both conserved end residues are part of each CDR3. A D gene is named only where the DNA matches it firmly. Not all rows give a size; the values are once, few, many and, for expanded clones, a class.

j_call v_call d_call cdr3_length clone_size cdr3_aa cdr3_nt
TRBJ2-1 TRBV27 TRBD2 16 - CASSSLTSGGSNEQFF TGTGCCAGCAGTTCTTTGACTAGCGGGGGTTCCAATGAGCAGTTCTTC
TRBJ2-1 TRBV13 TRBD2 16 once CASSMWTSGGVNEQFF TGTGCCAGCAGCATGTGGACTAGCGGGGGAGTTAATGAGCAGTTCTTC
TRBJ2-7 TRBV19 TRBD1 16 - CASSEGQATPRVEQYF TGTGCCAGTAGTGAGGGACAGGCCACCCCGCGGGTCGAGCAGTACTTC
TRBJ1-1 TRBV6-1 TRBD1 19 - CASSDNNDREVARNTEAFF TGTGCCAGCAGTGACAATAACGACAGGGAGGTCGCTAGGAACACTGAAGCTTTCTTT
TRBJ1-3 TRBV7-8 - 14 - CASTRRGTGNTIYF TGTGCCAGCACCCGAAGGGGGACTGGAAACACCATATATTTT
TRBJ1-1 TRBV6-4 - 13 - CASSERLDTEAFF TGTGCCAGCAGTGAAAGGTTGGACACTGAAGCTTTCTTT
TRBJ2-2 TRBV7-3 - 12 - CASSMGSGELFF TGTGCCAGCAGCATGGGTAGCGGGGAGCTGTTTTTT
TRBJ2-5 TRBV5-1 TRBD1 14 - CASSPGTAQETQYF TGCGCCAGCAGCCCCGGGACAGCCCAAGAGACCCAGTACTTC
TRBJ1-1 TRBV5-4 - 15 - CASSLSTGGDTEAFF TGTGCCAGCAGCTTGTCGACCGGCGGGGACACTGAAGCTTTCTTT
TRBJ1-4 TRBV29-1 TRBD1 16 - CSVEEPDRGSFGKLFF TGCAGCGTTGAAGAGCCCGACAGGGGTAGTTTCGGAAAACTGTTTTTT
TRBJ2-3 TRBV7-2 - 15 - CASSLRPPEGDTQYF TGTGCCAGCAGCTTAAGACCGCCAGAGGGAGATACGCAGTATTTT
TRBJ1-1 TRBV27 - 13 once CASSLRDPTEAFF TGTGCCAGCAGTTTAAGGGACCCCACTGAAGCTTTCTTT
TRBJ2-7 TRBV29-1 TRBD1 14 - CSARPRDSQHEQYF TGCAGCGCTCGGCCCCGGGACAGCCAACACGAGCAGTACTTC
TRBJ1-6 TRBV27 TRBD1 14 - CASCFGQGNSPLHF TGTGCCAGCTGCTTCGGACAGGGAAATTCACCCCTCCACTTT
TRBJ2-1 TRBV11-3 TRBD2 16 - CASSLVLAGGLHEQFF TGTGCCAGCAGCTTAGTTCTAGCGGGGGGGCTCCATGAGCAGTTCTTC
TRBJ2-3 TRBV6-4 TRBD2 15 many CASSGTSGDTDTQYF TGTGCCAGCAGTGGCACTAGCGGAGACACAGATACGCAGTATTTT
TRBJ2-5 TRBV30 TRBD1 16 - CAWSGRTGGIAETQYF TGTGCCTGGAGTGGACGGACAGGGGGAATCGCGGAGACCCAGTACTTC
TRBJ1-5 TRBV5-1 - 15 - CASSIVGGSNQPQHF TGCGCCAGCAGCATCGTGGGGGGGAGCAATCAGCCCCAGCATTTT
TRBJ1-6 TRBV4-1 - 16 few CASSQEGRGRNSPLHF TGCGCCAGCAGCCAAGAAGGTCGGGGGAGGAATTCACCCCTCCACTTT
TRBJ2-5 TRBV5-6 - 13 - CASSLRGPETQYF TGTGCCAGCAGCCTCAGAGGGCCAGAGACCCAGTACTTC
TRBJ2-3 TRBV19 - 14 - CATQPGPLSDTQYF TGTGCCACCCAACCGGGCCCTCTTTCGGATACGCAGTATTTT
TRBJ2-5 TRBV9 TRBD2 15 - CASSSWTSAQETQYF TGTGCCAGCAGCTCTTGGACTAGCGCACAAGAGACCCAGTACTTC